This entry features one TCR beta chain sequence. The J segment lost 5 bases and the V segment lost 8 bases, leaving 6 bases of the junction unmatched. The CDR3 is 13 residues long. Germline V gene data show CDR1 as MNHEY and CDR2 as SMNVEV (reference sequence). These data belong to a study of T cell changes during pregnancy in multiple sclerosis. Generated by immunoSEQ multiplex PCR, the TCRdb table keeps only in-frame clones and is missing some. The table lists 64,000 or so clones, 96% of them singletons, with 2% to 3% in the top ten. The clonotype originates from a female donor with multiple sclerosis, enrolled in a pregnancy study. The sequenced sample was CD8+ T cells from peripheral blood mononuclear cells, obtained after pregnancy. The rearrangement joins TRBV27 to TRBJ2-7; TRBD1 aligns across 10 bases. The CDR3 spells CASRGQGSDEQYF. In DNA, the CDR3 is TGTGCCAGCCGGGGACAGGGGAGCGACGAGCAGTACTTC.